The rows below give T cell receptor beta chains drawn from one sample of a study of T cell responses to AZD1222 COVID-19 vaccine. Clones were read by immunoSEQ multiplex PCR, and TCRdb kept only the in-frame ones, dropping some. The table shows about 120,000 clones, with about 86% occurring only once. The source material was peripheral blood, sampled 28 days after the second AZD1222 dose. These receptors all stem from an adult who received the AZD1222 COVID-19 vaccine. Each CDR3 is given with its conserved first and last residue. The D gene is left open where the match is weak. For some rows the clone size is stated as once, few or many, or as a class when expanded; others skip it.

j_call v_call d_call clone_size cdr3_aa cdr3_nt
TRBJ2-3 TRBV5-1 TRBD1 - CASLDRGTDTQYF TGCGCCAGCTTGGACAGGGGCACAGATACGCAGTATTTT
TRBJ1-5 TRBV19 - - CASSIGGPQPQHF TGTGCCAGTAGTATCGGGGGGCCTCAGCCCCAGCATTTT
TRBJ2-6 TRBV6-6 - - CASSYGATGANVLTF TGTGCCAGCAGTTATGGGGCGACCGGGGCCAACGTCCTGACTTTC
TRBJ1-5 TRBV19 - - CASSTRGSNQPQHF TGTGCCAGTAGTACCAGGGGTAGCAATCAGCCCCAGCATTTT
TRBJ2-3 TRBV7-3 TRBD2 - CASSPSGRDTDTQYF TGTGCCAGCAGCCCGTCCGGGAGGGACACAGATACGCAGTATTTT
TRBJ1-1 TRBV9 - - CASSVDGAANTEAFF TGTGCCAGCAGCGTAGATGGGGCAGCGAACACTGAAGCTTTCTTT
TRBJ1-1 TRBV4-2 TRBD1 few CASSQGQGGTEAFF TGTGCCAGCAGCCAAGGACAGGGTGGGACTGAAGCTTTCTTT
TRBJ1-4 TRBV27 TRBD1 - CASSFGTGFSEKLFF TGTGCCAGCAGTTTTGGGACAGGGTTTTCTGAAAAACTGTTTTTT
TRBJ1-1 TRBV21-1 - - CASSRMRKNTEAFF TGTGCCAGCAGCCGAATGCGTAAGAACACTGAAGCTTTCTTT
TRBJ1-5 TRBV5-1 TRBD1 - CASSGGTGDNQPQHF TGCGCCAGCAGCGGGGGGACAGGTGACAATCAGCCCCAGCATTTT
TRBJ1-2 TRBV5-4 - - CASSSSGDPYGYTF TGTGCCAGCAGCTCATCCGGGGACCCTTATGGCTACACCTTC
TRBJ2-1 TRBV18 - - CASSPLFSSNEQFF TGTGCCAGCTCACCACTTTTCTCCAGTAATGAGCAGTTCTTC
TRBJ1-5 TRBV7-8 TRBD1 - CASTRGTGTANQPQHF TGTGCCAGCACCCGGGGGACCGGGACAGCTAATCAGCCCCAGCATTTT
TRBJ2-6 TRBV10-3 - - CAISAEYSGANVLTF TGTGCCATCAGTGCGGAGTACTCTGGGGCCAACGTCCTGACTTTC
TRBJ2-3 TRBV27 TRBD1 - CASSLGTGPTDTQYF TGTGCCAGCAGTTTGGGGACAGGGCCCACAGATACGCAGTATTTT
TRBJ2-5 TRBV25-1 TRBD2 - CASSDPLAGVMSQETQYF TGTGCCAGCAGTGATCCTCTAGCGGGTGTTATGTCACAAGAGACCCAGTACTTC
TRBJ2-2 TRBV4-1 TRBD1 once CASRGAGTGRSNTGELFF TGCGCCAGCAGGGGTGCCGGGACAGGAAGATCGAACACCGGGGAGCTGTTTTTT
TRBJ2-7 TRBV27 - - CASSSPSYEQYF TGTGCCAGCAGTTCCCCCTCCTACGAGCAGTACTTC
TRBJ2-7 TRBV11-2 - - CASSSLHEQYF TGTGCCAGCAGCTCTCTCCACGAGCAGTACTTC
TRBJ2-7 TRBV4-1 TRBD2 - CASSQLTSGPFYEQYF TGCGCCAGCAGCCAGCTTACTAGCGGACCCTTCTACGAGCAGTACTTC
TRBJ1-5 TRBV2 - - CASSYRESGSNQPQHF TGTGCCAGCAGTTACAGGGAGAGCGGCAGCAATCAGCCCCAGCATTTT
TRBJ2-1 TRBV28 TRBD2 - CASTRLAGDLNEQFF TGTGCCAGCACCCGACTAGCGGGAGACTTGAATGAGCAGTTCTTC
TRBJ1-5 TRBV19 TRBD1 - CASSTGPGQGALGEQPQHF TGTGCCAGTAGTACAGGTCCGGGACAGGGGGCCCTAGGGGAACAGCCCCAGCATTTT
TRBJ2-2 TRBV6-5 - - CASSASTGELFF TGTGCCAGCAGCGCGTCCACCGGGGAGCTGTTTTTT
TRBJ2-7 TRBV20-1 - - CSARTYEQYF TGCAGTGCTAGAACCTACGAGCAGTACTTC
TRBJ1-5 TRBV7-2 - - CASSLDISNQPQHF TGTGCCAGCAGCTTAGATATCAGTAATCAGCCCCAGCATTTT
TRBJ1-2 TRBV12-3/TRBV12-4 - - CASSPEQGRGYTF TGTGCCAGCAGCCCCGAACAGGGTCGGGGCTACACCTTC
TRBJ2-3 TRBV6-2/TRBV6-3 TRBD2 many CASSPSPYIAGLRTDTQYF TGTGCCAGCAGCCCTTCCCCATATATAGCGGGACTTAGGACAGATACGCAGTATTTT
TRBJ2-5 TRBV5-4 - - CASSLGIRTTFYQETQYF TGTGCCAGCAGCTTGGGGATAAGGACCACGTTTTACCAAGAGACCCAGTACTTC
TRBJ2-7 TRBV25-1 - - CASSEEAGTSYEQYF TGTGCCAGCAGTGAAGAGGCAGGGACGTCCTACGAGCAGTACTTC
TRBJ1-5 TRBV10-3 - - CAIRDAGGSNQPQHF TGTGCCATCAGAGATGCGGGGGGGTCCAATCAGCCCCAGCATTTT
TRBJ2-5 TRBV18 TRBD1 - CASSPPFGTGQETQYF TGTGCCAGCTCACCACCTTTTGGGACAGGGCAAGAGACCCAGTACTTC
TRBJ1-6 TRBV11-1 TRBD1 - CASRLQGDNSPLHF TGTGCCAGCAGGCTACAGGGGGATAATTCACCCCTCCACTTT
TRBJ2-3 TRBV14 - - CASSPSTDTQYF TGTGCCAGCAGCCCTAGCACAGATACGCAGTATTTT
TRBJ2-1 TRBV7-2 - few CASSPLRGPRSYNEQFF TGTGCCAGCAGCCCCCTTAGGGGACCCAGATCGTACAATGAGCAGTTCTTC
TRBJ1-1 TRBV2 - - CASRSGLQAFF TGTGCCAGCAGATCGGGACTTCAGGCTTTCTTT
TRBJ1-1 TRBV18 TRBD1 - CASSLTGISEAFF TGTGCCAGCTCACTGACAGGGATTTCCGAAGCTTTCTTT
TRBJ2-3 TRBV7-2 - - CASSTQSFPDTQYF TGTGCCAGCAGCACCCAGTCGTTTCCAGATACGCAGTATTTT
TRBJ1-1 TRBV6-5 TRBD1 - CASRSGTGVSGAFF TGTGCCAGCAGATCCGGGACAGGGGTGAGTGGAGCTTTCTTT
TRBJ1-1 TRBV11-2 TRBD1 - CASSYGQGETEAFF TGTGCCAGCAGCTATGGACAGGGGGAGACTGAAGCTTTCTTT
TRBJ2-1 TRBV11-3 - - CALETGGVDNEQFF TGTGCCCTAGAGACAGGAGGAGTTGACAATGAGCAGTTCTTC
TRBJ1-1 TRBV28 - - CASNTLDSMNTEAFF TGTGCCAGCAATACTCTGGACAGTATGAACACTGAAGCTTTCTTT
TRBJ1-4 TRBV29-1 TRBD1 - CSVGTGGRNEKLFF TGCAGCGTTGGGACAGGGGGCAGGAATGAAAAACTGTTTTTT
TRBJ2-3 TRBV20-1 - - CSASSDTQYF TGCAGTGCTAGTAGCGATACGCAGTATTTT
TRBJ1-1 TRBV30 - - CAWSVWRQKLEAFF TGTGCCTGGAGTGTATGGAGACAAAAGCTTGAAGCTTTCTTT
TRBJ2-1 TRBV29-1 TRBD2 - CSVGRIAGGPNEQFF TGCAGCGTGGGGAGGATAGCGGGAGGGCCTAATGAGCAGTTCTTC
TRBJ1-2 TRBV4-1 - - CASSQDPAVYGYTF TGCGCCAGCAGCCAAGATCCGGCGGTATATGGCTACACCTTC
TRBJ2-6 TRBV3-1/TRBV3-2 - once CASSQDYSGANVLTF TGTGCCAGCAGCCAAGATTACTCTGGGGCCAACGTCCTGACTTTC
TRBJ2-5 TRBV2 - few CATCPGNQETQYF TGTGCCACGTGCCCAGGCAATCAAGAGACCCAGTACTTC
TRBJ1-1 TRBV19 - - CASRPHRDSDEAFF TGTGCCAGTAGACCACACCGGGACTCGGATGAAGCTTTCTTT
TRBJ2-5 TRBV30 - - CAWSPFQETQYF TGTGCCTGGAGCCCCTTCCAAGAGACCCAGTACTTC
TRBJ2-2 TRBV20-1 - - CSASFLETGELFF TGCAGTGCTAGTTTTCTAGAGACCGGGGAGCTGTTTTTT